This T cell receptor beta chain emerged from a study of CD8 T cells in ankylosing spondylitis. General observations from the study: Ankylosing spondylitis blood appeared to be characterized by a TCR beta motif of 8 or 9 highly homologous variants. As for the disease-linked clones, they showed a CD8+ phenotype and occurred at relatively low frequencies in peripheral blood. According to the report, clones linked to the disease were significantly enriched in matched synovial fluid samples taken from ankylosing spondylitis patients.

Trimming shortened V by 1 base and J by 2 bases, and 4 bases separated the two germline ends. Germline V gene data show CDR1 as LNHNV and CDR2 as YYDKDF (reference sequence). There are 13 residues in the CDR3. For TCR beta, libraries came from quantitative 5'-RACE with molecular barcodes. TCRdb recomputed calls from the 5' RACE reads with MiXCR, one row per CDR3 protein. The sample lists 130,000 or so distinct CDR3 sequences, 17% occurring once. As regards this clonotype: The antigen remains unidentified.

The sequencing sample was made of blood, either unsorted or a sorted T cell fraction (not recorded which). This chain uses TRBV15 with TRBJ2-3; D remains unclear. The sequence was collected from a male donor with ankylosing spondylitis. The CDR3 protein is CATSRAYTDTQYF. CDR3 nucleotides: TGTGCCACCAGCAGAGCTTACACAGATACGCAGTATTTT.